These 8 T cell receptor beta chains share one sample of origin, sequenced in a study of CD8 T cells in cerebrospinal fluid in Alzheimer's disease. TCRdb reworked the 10x single-cell sequencing reads into one entry per CDR3 protein, no DNA. In all, the sample yields some 1,200 distinct CDR3 sequences. Material: cerebrospinal fluid. These receptors all stem from a human donor with Parkinson's disease.

Measured by frequency, this clonotype is medium-sized. The rearrangement uses TRBV12-3 or TRBV12-4 and TRBJ1-1; TCRdb picks TRBD1, but there is no DNA to check that call. The CDR3 consists of 14 residues. CDR3: CASSAQGMVTEAFF.

This clonotype shows up as medium-sized (0.01 to 0.1%) by frequency. The rearrangement joins TRBV10-3 to TRBJ2-2; TCRdb outputs TRBD1, but without DNA this stays unchecked. Germline CDR1 and CDR2: ENHRY and SYGVKD. This CDR3 has 15 residues. CDR3 sequence reads: CAATGQQGLSGELFF.

This clonotype is deemed medium-sized by its frequency. The genes are TRBV6-6 and TRBJ1-1; TCRdb returns TRBD1, unconfirmable since there is no DNA. Germline CDR1 MNHNY, CDR2 SVGAGI (reference sequence). The CDR3 contains 14 residues. CDR3 residues: CASSRQGMNTEAFF.

This clonotype is called large based on its frequency. This chain connects TRBV5-5 to TRBJ2-7. Germline V CDR1 and CDR2: SGHKS, YYEKEE (reference sequence). This CDR3 contains 14 residues. CDR3 residues: CASSPNSDTYEQYF.

Considering frequency, this clonotype is medium-sized. V gene TRBV7-8 combines with J gene TRBJ1-1; TCRdb indicates TRBD1, and absent DNA this call remains unverified. The germline V gene has CDR1 SGHVS and CDR2 FQNEAQ. The CDR3 consists of 16 residues. The CDR3 loop reads CASSRRDGRQGTEAFF.

This clonotype is classed as medium-sized by frequency. The chain combines TRBV6-2 or TRBV6-3 with TRBJ2-5; TCRdb reports TRBD1, a call that lacks DNA to check it against. Germline loops: CDR1 MNHEY, CDR2 SVGEGT. The CDR3 has 15 residues. The CDR3 loop reads CASSSTGTPAETQYF.

Frequency places this clonotype as medium-sized. This CDR3 reads CASSGLGQSLSYNEQFF. V and J are TRBV25-1 and TRBJ2-1; the TCRdb call, TRBD1, lacks DNA for checking. From germline, CDR1 is MGHDK and CDR2 SYGVNS. The CDR3 totals 17 residues.

This chain uses TRBV11-3 with TRBJ2-1; TCRdb calls TRBD1, which cannot be checked without DNA. This CDR3 spans 13 amino acids. Germline V CDR1 and CDR2: SGHNT, YENEEA. CDR3 loop: CASSFGQGDEQFF.